This TCR beta chain was documented in a study of control samples from healthy donors and cancer patients. Using immunoSEQ multiplex PCR, the repertoire was profiled, and TCRdb retains in-frame clones only, with some absent. The repertoire has around 250,000 clones, roughly four fifths of them found once; the top ten carry 13%. V was cut by 4 bases and J by 0 bases, with 14 bases left in between. This CDR3 comprises 16 residues. Germline CDR1 and CDR2: SGHNT and YYREEE (reference sequence). The clonotype originates from a woman aged 55-70 years with lung cancer. The sequencing input was PBMCs. The gene calls are TRBV5-4 and TRBJ1-3, with D uncertain. The CDR3, as DNA: TGTGCCAGCAGCCCCGGAACAGCGAACTCTGGAAACACCATATATTTT. Protein product: CASSPGTANSGNTIYF.